What follows are 25 T cell receptor beta chains derived from one specimen sequenced in a study of T cells after yellow fever vaccination. TCRdb called the 5' RACE reads again in MiXCR, with one record for every CDR3 protein. The sample contains 45,000 to 60,000 distinct CDR3 sequences, 4.5% to 6% of which appear only once. The sequenced sample was PBMCs, either bulk or a sorted T-cell subset (CD4+, CD8+, memory, or dextramer-sorted; not recorded which), obtained on the day of the yellow fever booster vaccination. These receptor sequences come from a man in his late teens or twenties who received the YFV17D yellow fever vaccine.

This clonotype was detected many times. This chain's CDR3 is CASSYTRQGHNFYNEQFF. In DNA form, the CDR3 reads TGTGCCAGCAGTTACACAAGACAGGGGCACAATTTCTACAATGAGCAGTTCTTC. The chain carries TRBV6-6 and TRBJ2-1; 8 bases map to TRBD1. CDR3 size: 18 residues. With 2 bases clipped from V and 3 bases from J, the junction kept 12 bases outside the gene matches. Looked up from germline, CDR1 is MNHNY and CDR2 is SVGAGI (reference sequence).

This clonotype came up a few times. The genes are TRBV5-1 and TRBJ2-2, with D perhaps assigned TRBD1 or TRBD2 (5 bases each). Germline CDR1 and CDR2: SGHRS and YFSETQ. The CDR3 covers 18 residues. Trimming removed 4 bases from V and 7 bases from J, with 26 bases in between. CDR3 sequence (DNA): TGCGCCAGCAGCGTGGATGGGGGTTTATTGTGGCTCAACGGGGAGCTGTTTTTT. The encoded protein is CASSVDGGLLWLNGELFF. The entire variable domain, with the rest obtained from reference TRBV5-1 and TRBJ2-2, is as follows: KAGVTQTPRYLIKTRGQQVTLSCSPISGHRSVSWYQQTPGQGLQFLFEYFSETQRNKGNFPGRFSGRQFSNSRSEMNVSTLELGDSALYLCASSVDGGLLWLNGELFFGEGSRLTVL.

The chain carries TRBV5-1 and TRBJ2-7, with 9 positions matching TRBD1. This CDR3 comprises 14 residues. V lost 0 bases, J lost 4 bases, and 2 bases stayed unmatched. CDR1 is SGHRS, CDR2 YFSETQ, per germline. The CDR3 DNA sequence: TGCGCCAGCAGCTTGGTACAGGGGGCATACGAGCAGTACTTC. Protein sequence: CASSLVQGAYEQYF.

This clonotype has a count of ten or more. V gene TRBV5-1 combines with J gene TRBJ2-3; 7 bases are a match to TRBD1. Trimming took 3 bases from V and 1 from J; bases not matched to a gene: 2. From germline, CDR1 is SGHRS and CDR2 YFSETQ. The CDR3 covers 14 residues. CDR3 sequence (DNA): TGCGCCAGCAGCTCCGGACAGGGCACAGATACGCAGTATTTT. Amino acids: CASSSGQGTDTQYF.

This clonotype came up many times. The rearrangement links TRBV6-1 to TRBJ2-6; D is ambiguous. Germline V gives CDR1 MNHNS, CDR2 SASEGT. V was shortened by 5 bases and J by 4 bases, with 12 bases between the two germline ends. The CDR3 totals 15 residues. CDR3 protein: CASSPLQTGANVLTF. In DNA form, the CDR3 reads TGTGCCAGCAGTCCCCTTCAGACAGGGGCCAACGTCCTGACTTTC.

This clonotype showed up many times. The chain couples TRBV3-1 to TRBJ2-1; D possibly corresponds to TRBD1 (5 bases). CDR3 length: 15 amino acids. Germline V gene lookup returns CDR1 LGHDT and CDR2 YNNKEL (reference sequence). V was shortened by 3 bases and J by 4 bases, with 13 bases between the two germline ends. The CDR3 here is CASSQTLTVYNEQFF. As DNA, the CDR3 is TGTGCCAGCAGCCAGACCCTGACAGTGTACAATGAGCAGTTCTTC.

Ten or more counts support this clonotype. The chain combines TRBV12-3 or TRBV12-4 with TRBJ2-1; 10 bases line up with TRBD1. The CDR3 totals 14 residues. V shed 6 bases, J shed 5 bases, and the junction held 4 bases outside the gene matches. The CDR3 spells CASSPGQGHNEQFF. The DNA for the CDR3 is TGTGCCAGCAGCCCGGGACAGGGGCACAATGAGCAGTTCTTC.

The sample holds many counts of this clonotype. The chain recombines TRBV7-6 with TRBJ2-5; D unresolved. The CDR3 runs 12 residues. V dropped 5 bases and J dropped 2 bases, with 6 bases sitting between them. CDR1 is SGHVS and CDR2 is FNYEAQ in the germline V gene. The chain's CDR3 is CASSPGQETQYF. The CDR3 DNA is TGTGCCAGCAGCCCAGGTCAAGAGACCCAGTACTTC.

This clonotype has ten or more counts. J is TRBJ1-2 and V is TRBV12-5; D is undetermined. Germline V gene sequence: CDR1 LGHNT, CDR2 FRNRAP. The CDR3 is made up of 12 amino acids. The V end was cut by 2 bases, the J end by 8 bases, with 9 bases between. Here the CDR3 DNA reads TGTGCTAGTGGTTTGTTGGGGAGCGGCTACACCTTC. Translating it yields CASGLLGSGYTF.

This clonotype was detected a few times. The chain uses TRBV10-3 and TRBJ2-1; maybe TRBD2 (7 bases). The V end was cut by 6 bases, the J end by 0 bases, with 15 bases between. The germline gives CDR1 ENHRY, CDR2 SYGVKD. The CDR3 has 16 residues. This CDR3 is CAIRGGGGSSYNEQFF. Written as DNA, the CDR3 is TGTGCCATCAGAGGCGGGGGCGGGAGCTCCTACAATGAGCAGTTCTTC.

This clonotype was seen repeatedly, ten times or more. This chain links TRBV29-1 with TRBJ2-2; D is ambiguous. Germline values: CDR1 SQVTM, CDR2 ANQGSEA. The germline V and J ends were trimmed by 3 bases and 4 bases, with 9 bases remaining between them. The CDR3 runs to 13 residues. The CDR3 sequence is CSVEGMGTGELFF. The CDR3 region has the DNA TGCAGCGTTGAGGGAATGGGCACCGGGGAGCTGTTTTTT.

This clonotype turned up a few times. The chain carries TRBV7-9 and TRBJ1-1; TRBD1 is a possible D gene (6 bases). Deletions cut 8 bases from V and 5 bases from J, with 18 bases between. The CDR3 loop spans 14 amino acids. The germline V gene encodes CDR1 SEHNR and CDR2 FQNEAQ (reference sequence). The CDR3 spells CASQGGGPGTEAFF. CDR3 nucleotides: TGTGCCAGCCAAGGGGGGGGGCCGGGGACTGAAGCTTTCTTT.

This clonotype was seen a handful of times. The chain recombines TRBV16 with TRBJ1-5; perhaps TRBD1 as D (6 bases). The CDR3 sequence is 14 residues long. Trimming took off 4 bases at V and 5 bases at J, with 12 bases between the two ends. From germline, CDR1 is KGHSY and CDR2 FQNENV. The CDR3 protein is CASSPQGRDQPQHF. DNA of the CDR3: TGTGCCAGCAGCCCTCAGGGGAGGGATCAGCCCCAGCATTTT.

This clonotype was counted between two and nine times. CDR3 DNA: TGTGCCAGCAGTGAAGAGGGGAGGAGCTCCTACGAGCAGTACTTC. Encoded protein: CASSEEGRSSYEQYF. This chain joins TRBV2 and TRBJ2-7; D is possibly TRBD2 (6 bases). Germline values: CDR1 SNHLY, CDR2 FYNNEI. This CDR3 has 15 amino acids. The V end was cut by 1 base, the J end by 0 bases, with 10 bases between.

This clonotype was seen a handful of times. CDR3 coding DNA: TGCGCCAGCAGCCAGATGGGGGAAACTGAAGCTTTCTTT. Amino acid sequence: CASSQMGETEAFF. V is TRBV4-1 and J is TRBJ1-1, with TRBD1 as a possible D gene (5 bases). The V end lost 3 bases, the J end lost 5 bases, and 10 bases lay between the germline ends. This CDR3 is built from 13 residues. Germline V gene data show CDR1 as MGHRA and CDR2 as YSYEKL.

This clonotype showed up just a few times. This chain joins TRBV10-3 and TRBJ2-7; no clear D. Trimming stripped 4 bases from V and 1 base from J, with 11 bases between. The CDR3 covers 14 residues. Germline V lookup: CDR1 ENHRY, CDR2 SYGVKD. The CDR3 nucleotides read TGTGCCATCAGTGCGGCCCCCCGGTCCTACGAGCAGTACGTC. Translating it yields CAISAAPRSYEQYV.

This clonotype came up many times. The chain uses TRBV4-1 and TRBJ2-5, with TRBD2 matching over 8 bases. With 1 base clipped from V and 1 base from J, the junction kept 2 bases outside the gene matches. The CDR3 is 15 residues long. Germline V gene sequence: CDR1 MGHRA, CDR2 YSYEKL. Written as DNA, the CDR3 is TGCGCCAGCAGCCAAGTCACTAGCGGCCAAGAGACCCAGTACTTC. As protein: CASSQVTSGQETQYF.

This clonotype was seen only a few times. The rearrangement links TRBV4-1 to TRBJ1-2; a possible D gene is TRBD1 (5 bases). In germline, CDR1 is MGHRA, CDR2 YSYEKL. This CDR3 region has 16 residues. V was clipped by 1 base and J by 0 bases, with 12 bases between them. CDR3 loop: CASSQGDRAANYGYTF. CDR3 bases: TGCGCCAGCAGCCAAGGCGACAGAGCGGCTAACTATGGCTACACCTTC.

This clonotype showed up just a few times. The genes are TRBV4-1 and TRBJ2-7; D not certain. V lost 3 bases and J 4 bases, leaving 16 bases between the germline ends. Germline V CDR1 and CDR2: MGHRA, YSYEKL. The CDR3 is 15 residues long. The CDR3 DNA follows: TGCGCCAGCAGCCAGCTACAACAGCCCCAGTACGAGCAGTACGTC. This codes for CASSQLQQPQYEQYV.

This CDR3 is CASSPPLSSYNEQFF. The CDR3 nucleotides are TGTGCCAGCAGCCCGCCTCTTTCGTCCTACAATGAGCAGTTCTTC. The chain links TRBV7-2 to TRBJ2-1, with D unresolved. Germline V CDR1 and CDR2: SGHTA, FQGNSA. V lost 5 bases and J lost 1, with 12 bases in between. The CDR3 contains 15 residues.

The gene calls are TRBV7-9 and TRBJ2-6, with D hard to call. CDR1 is SEHNR, CDR2 FQNEAQ, per germline (reference sequence). V dropped 7 bases and J dropped 0 bases, with 16 bases sitting between them. CDR3 length: 17 amino acids. The CDR3 sequence: CASTPTPGFSGANVLTF. The CDR3 bases are TGTGCCAGCACCCCTACACCAGGATTCTCTGGGGCCAACGTCCTGACTTTC.

The genes are TRBV6-2 or TRBV6-3 and TRBJ1-1; the D gene is possibly TRBD1 (6 bases). This CDR3 spans 18 amino acids. Trimming removed 1 base from V and 5 bases from J, with 23 bases in between. Germline lookup yields CDR1 MNHEY and CDR2 SVGEGT. DNA of the CDR3: TGTGCCAGCAGTTACTTACCCGGAAAGGGGGGGAGGACAACTGAAGCTTTCTTT. This encodes CASSYLPGKGGRTTEAFF.

This clonotype was found a few times. This chain uses TRBV7-2 with TRBJ1-3; D ambiguous. The V and J ends lost 3 bases and 1 base respectively, with 4 bases between them. Germline V gene lookup returns CDR1 SGHTA and CDR2 FQGNSA. The CDR3 is 13 amino acids. The CDR3 region is CASSLKSGNTIYF. The CDR3 DNA reads TGTGCCAGCAGCTTGAAGTCTGGAAACACCATATATTTT.

The CDR3 here is CSVKQESYGYTF. The DNA for the CDR3 is TGCAGCGTTAAACAGGAGTCTTATGGCTACACCTTC. The V gene is TRBV29-1, the J gene TRBJ1-2, with D perhaps TRBD1 (5 bases). CDR3 length: 12 residues. Looked up from germline, CDR1 is SQVTM and CDR2 is ANQGSEA. Trimming left V 5 bases short and J 5 bases short, with 12 bases between.

There are many counts of this clonotype. The chain couples TRBV5-5 to TRBJ1-4, with 8 bases fitting TRBD1. The junction had 9 bases not matched to a gene; V was cut back by 4 bases and J by 7 bases. The CDR3 runs 15 residues. Germline V gives CDR1 SGHKS, CDR2 YYEKEE (reference sequence). The CDR3 loop is CASSPLTGEGEKLFF. The CDR3 DNA is TGTGCCAGCAGCCCCTTGACAGGGGAGGGTGAAAAACTGTTTTTT.